This T cell receptor beta chain was captured in a study of cytomegalovirus exposure and HLA in healthy donors. PCR primers comprised 60 Vbeta and 13 Jbeta primers. Measured with immunoSEQ multiplex PCR; TCRdb has only the in-frame clones, and not every one. The sample records 140,000 or so clones, 80% to 85% being singletons. A remark on this clone: A read error may account for a junction end that differs from germline.

This receptor was identified in a boy between 2 and 15 years old in good health and CMV-seronegative. Sequencing used PBMCs.

The CDR3 nucleotides read TGTGCTAGTGGCTTGGGACTAGCCACCTACAATGAGCAGTTCTTC. Its translation: CASGLGLATYNEQFF. The rearrangement links TRBV12-5 to TRBJ2-1, with TRBD2 matching over 9 bases. This CDR3 has 15 residues. CDR1 and CDR2 from the germline V gene are LGHNT and FRNRAP. The full variable domain, in which reference TRBV12-5 and TRBJ2-1 provide the parts outside the CDR3, is DARVTQTPRHKVTEMGQEVTMRCQPILGHNTVFWYRQTMMQGLELLAYFRNRAPLDDSGMPKDRFSAEMPDATLATLKIQPSEPRDSAVYFCASGLGLATYNEQFFGPGTRLTVL.